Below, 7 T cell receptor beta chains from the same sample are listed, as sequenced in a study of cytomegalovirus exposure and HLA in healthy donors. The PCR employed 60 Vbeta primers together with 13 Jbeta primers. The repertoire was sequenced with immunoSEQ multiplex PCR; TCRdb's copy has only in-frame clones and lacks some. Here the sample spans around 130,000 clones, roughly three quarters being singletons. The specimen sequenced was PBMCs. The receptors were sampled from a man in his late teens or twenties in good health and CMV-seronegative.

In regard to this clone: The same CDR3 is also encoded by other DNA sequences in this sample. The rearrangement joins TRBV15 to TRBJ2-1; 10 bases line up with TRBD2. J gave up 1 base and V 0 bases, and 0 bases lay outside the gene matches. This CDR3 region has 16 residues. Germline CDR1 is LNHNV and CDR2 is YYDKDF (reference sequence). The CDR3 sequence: CATSRDSGGSYNEQFF. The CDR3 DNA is TGTGCCACCAGCAGAGATAGCGGGGGGTCCTACAATGAGCAGTTCTTC.

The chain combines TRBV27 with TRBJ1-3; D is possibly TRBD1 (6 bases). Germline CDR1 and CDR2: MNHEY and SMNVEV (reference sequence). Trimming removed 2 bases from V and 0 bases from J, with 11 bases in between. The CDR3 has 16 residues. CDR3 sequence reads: CASSLAGEYSGNTIYF. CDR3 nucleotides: TGTGCCAGCAGTTTAGCAGGGGAGTACTCTGGAAACACCATATATTTT.

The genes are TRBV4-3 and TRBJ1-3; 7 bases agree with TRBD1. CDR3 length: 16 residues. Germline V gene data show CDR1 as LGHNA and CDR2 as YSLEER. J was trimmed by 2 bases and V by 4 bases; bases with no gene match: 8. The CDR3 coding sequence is TGCGCCAGCAGCCCCCCCGTCACAGGGGCTGGAAACACCATATATTTT. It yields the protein CASSPPVTGAGNTIYF.

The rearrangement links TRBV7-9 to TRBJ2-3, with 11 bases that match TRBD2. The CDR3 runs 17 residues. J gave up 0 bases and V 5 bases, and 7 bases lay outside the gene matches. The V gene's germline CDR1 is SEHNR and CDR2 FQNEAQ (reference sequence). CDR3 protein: CASSGLAGGPSTDTQYF. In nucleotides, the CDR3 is TGTGCCAGCAGCGGGCTAGCGGGAGGCCCTAGCACAGATACGCAGTATTTT.

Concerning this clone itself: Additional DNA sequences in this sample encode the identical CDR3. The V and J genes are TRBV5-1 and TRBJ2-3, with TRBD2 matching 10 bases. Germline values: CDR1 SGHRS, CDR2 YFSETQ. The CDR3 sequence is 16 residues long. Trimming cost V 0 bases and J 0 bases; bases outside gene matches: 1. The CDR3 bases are TGCGCCAGCAGCTTGGGGACTAGCGGTAGCACAGATACGCAGTATTTT. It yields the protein CASSLGTSGSTDTQYF.

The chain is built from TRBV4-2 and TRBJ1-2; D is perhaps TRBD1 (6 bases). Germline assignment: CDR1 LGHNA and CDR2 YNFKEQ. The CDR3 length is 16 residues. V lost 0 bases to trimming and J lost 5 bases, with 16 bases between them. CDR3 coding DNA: TGTGCCAGCAGCCAAGACAGGGGATATCTCATTTATGGCTACACCTTC. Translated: CASSQDRGYLIYGYTF.

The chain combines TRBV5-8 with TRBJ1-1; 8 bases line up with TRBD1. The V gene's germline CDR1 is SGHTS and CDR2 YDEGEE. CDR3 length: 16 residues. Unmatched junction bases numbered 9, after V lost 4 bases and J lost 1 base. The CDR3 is CASSKLTGGANTEAFF. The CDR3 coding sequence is TGTGCCAGCAGCAAACTTACAGGGGGGGCGAACACTGAAGCTTTCTTT.